Listed below are T cell receptor beta chains from one sample, sequenced in a study of spatial heterogeneity in lung cancer. MiXCR, applied by TCRdb to the 5' RACE reads, yields one record per CDR3 protein. The repertoire has approximately 9,600 distinct CDR3 sequences, around 5.5% of them found once; the top ten carry over 20%. The source material was lung tumor tissue, sampled at surgery. The receptors were sampled from a female donor with early-stage non-small cell lung cancer. The CDR3 runs from the conserved cysteine through the conserved F or W. A D gene is named only where the DNA matches it firmly. A row's size may be missing; if present it is once, few, many or a size class.

cdr3_aa | cdr3_nt | d_call | clone_size | j_call | v_call
CASSPRLAREQYF | TGTGCCAGCAGCCCACGACTAGCAAGAGAGCAGTACTTC | TRBD2 | few | TRBJ2-7 | TRBV2
CASSFPGKAYGYTF | TGTGCCAGCAGCTTTCCTGGGAAGGCCTATGGCTACACCTTC | NA | many | TRBJ1-2 | TRBV7-2
CASSPGTSGSTDTQYF | TGTGCCAGCAGCCCGGGGACTAGCGGAAGCACAGATACGCAGTATTTT | TRBD2 | hyperexpanded | TRBJ2-3 | TRBV9
CSVVKDLGGEQYF | TGCAGCGTTGTAAAGGATCTCGGGGGCGAGCAGTACTTC | NA | many | TRBJ2-7 | TRBV29-1
CASSQGQVDTQYF | TGCGCCAGCAGCCAGGGACAGGTTGATACGCAGTATTTT | TRBD1 | NA | TRBJ2-3 | TRBV4-3
CASSLRAVGTLLAAETQYF | TGTGCCAGCAGCTTACGGGCAGTAGGGACCTTACTAGCTGCTGAGACCCAGTACTTC | NA | NA | TRBJ2-5 | TRBV7-2
CASGSGYSNQPQHF | TGTGCTAGTGGTTCGGGGTATAGCAATCAGCCCCAGCATTTT | NA | many | TRBJ1-5 | TRBV12-5
CSARAPDRVGGELFF | TGCAGTGCTAGAGCACCCGACAGGGTGGGCGGGGAGCTGTTTTTT | TRBD1 | NA | TRBJ2-2 | TRBV20-1
CASSQFGGAGPNHLQFF | TGTGCCAGCAGCCAATTCGGGGGAGCGGGACCGAACCACCTACAGTTCTTC | TRBD2 | many | TRBJ2-1 | TRBV3-1
CASSPTLSGELFF | TGTGCCAGCAGCCCAACGTTATCCGGGGAGCTGTTTTTT | NA | many | TRBJ2-2 | TRBV7-2
CASSQAGTLGRREAFF | TGTGCCAGCAGCCAAGCAGGGACCCTCGGCCGGAGAGAAGCTTTCTTT | NA | many | TRBJ1-1 | TRBV3-1
CASSPYNRVTEAFF | TGCGCCAGCAGCCCCTACAACAGGGTAACTGAAGCTTTCTTT | NA | NA | TRBJ1-1 | TRBV5-1
CASSTGYEQYF | TGTGCCAGCAGCACGGGGTACGAGCAGTACTTC | NA | many | TRBJ2-7 | TRBV5-6
CASSVGLGTGQGRETQYF | TGTGCCAGCAGCGTGGGATTGGGGACTGGACAGGGGAGAGAGACCCAGTACTTC | TRBD1 | few | TRBJ2-5 | TRBV5-6
CASSPSGARVSEQFF | TGTGCCAGTAGCCCCTCGGGAGCCCGGGTTTCTGAGCAGTTCTTC | NA | many | TRBJ2-1 | TRBV19
CASSYPGLHYGYTF | TGTGCCAGCAGTTACCCCGGCCTGCACTATGGCTACACCTTC | NA | few | TRBJ1-2 | TRBV28
CAISDVTDNTGELFF | TGTGCCATCAGTGATGTGACGGACAACACCGGGGAGCTGTTTTTT | NA | many | TRBJ2-2 | TRBV10-3
CASSVGQAGYGYTF | TGCGCCAGCAGCGTGGGACAGGCGGGCTATGGCTACACCTTC | TRBD1 | many | TRBJ1-2 | TRBV5-1
CASSSNTRGYGYTF | TGTGCCAGCAGTTCCAATACCAGGGGCTATGGCTACACCTTC | NA | few | TRBJ1-2 | TRBV12-3/TRBV12-4
CASSEEGLAEAFF | TGTGCCAGCAGTGAAGAGGGGCTCGCTGAAGCTTTCTTT | NA | few | TRBJ1-1 | TRBV25-1